Below, 21 T cell receptor beta chains from the same sample are listed, as sequenced in a study of blood T cell repertoires in COVID-19. Profiled with immunoSEQ multiplex PCR; TCRdb holds only in-frame clones, not every one. The table records 40,000 to 60,000 clones, approximately 84% of them present only once. The sequenced material came from peripheral blood. These receptor sequences come from a woman older than 75 with COVID-19, enrolled during active disease.

The rearrangement links TRBV3-1 (or the pseudogene TRBV3-2) to TRBJ1-5; no reliable D call. The CDR3 spans 14 residues. Germline CDR1 reads LGHDT; CDR2 reads YNNKEL (reference sequence). The V end was cut by 0 bases, the J end by 7 bases, with 10 bases between. The CDR3 nucleotides are TGTGCCAGCAGCCAAGATATTCGGGTGCAGCCCCAGCATTTT. Protein product: CASSQDIRVQPQHF.

V and J are TRBV18 and TRBJ1-2; 7 bases line up with TRBD1. The CDR3 consists of 14 residues. The germline gives CDR1 KGHSH, CDR2 LQKENI. Unmatched junction bases numbered 4, after V lost 1 base and J lost 5 bases. The CDR3 protein is CASSPQGADYGYTF. The CDR3 DNA sequence: TGTGCCAGCTCACCACAGGGGGCAGATTATGGCTACACCTTC.

The genes are TRBV5-8 and TRBJ1-1; TRBD1 agrees at 7 bases. This CDR3 is 13 amino acids long. Germline V gene lookup returns CDR1 SGHTS and CDR2 YDEGEE. The junction had 3 bases not matched to a gene; V was cut back by 3 bases and J by 4 bases. DNA of the CDR3: TGTGCCAGCAGCTCGACAGGGTTCACTGAAGCTTTCTTT. Its translation is CASSSTGFTEAFF.

The genes are TRBV3-1 (or the pseudogene TRBV3-2) and TRBJ1-1; TRBD1 agrees at 8 bases. Losses at the gene ends were 4 bases for V and 6 bases for J; bases not matched to a gene: 7. The germline gives CDR1 LGHDT, CDR2 YNNKEL (reference sequence). This CDR3 is built from 14 residues. The CDR3 bases are TGTGCCAGCAGCCTCCGCGGACAGGGTCCTGAAGCTTTCTTT. Protein sequence: CASSLRGQGPEAFF.

This clone was picked up one time. This chain connects TRBV6-5 to TRBJ1-2; possibly TRBD1 for D (5 bases). V dropped 5 bases and J dropped 7 bases, with 14 bases sitting between them. Germline values: CDR1 MNHEY, CDR2 SVGAGI. The CDR3 consists of 13 residues. The CDR3 bases are TGTGCCAGCAGTCCCAGCAGGGAGGGTGGCTACACCTTC. It specifies CASSPSREGGYTF.

The chain combines TRBV3-1 (or the pseudogene TRBV3-2) with TRBJ1-5; TRBD1 matches 9 bases. CDR3 length equals 15 residues. Germline V gives CDR1 LGHDT, CDR2 YNNKEL (reference sequence). V was pared by 1 base and J by 5 bases, with 3 bases of the junction left unmatched. For the CDR3, the DNA is TGTGCCAGCAGCCAAGGGACAGGGGTCGATCAGCCCCAGCATTTT. Protein: CASSQGTGVDQPQHF.

The chain employs TRBV7-9 and TRBJ2-5, with 13 bases matching TRBD2. With V trimmed by 6 bases and J by 5 bases, 12 bases remained unmatched. The length of the CDR3 is 17 residues. The V gene's germline CDR1 is SEHNR and CDR2 FQNEAQ (reference sequence). As DNA, the CDR3 is TGTGCCAGCAGACGTACAATCGGACTAGCGGGGGTGGAGACCCAGTACTTC. This translates into CASRRTIGLAGVETQYF.

This clone was recorded only once. The chain recombines TRBV5-8 with TRBJ2-4; the match to TRBD1 covers 7 bases. This CDR3 is 16 amino acids long. From germline, CDR1 is SGHTS and CDR2 YDEGEE. The V segment lost 3 bases and the J segment 2 bases; nucleotides outside the gene matches: 8. CDR3 residues: CASSWTGSLTKNIQYF. Written as DNA, the CDR3 is TGTGCCAGCAGCTGGACAGGAAGCTTAACCAAAAACATTCAGTACTTC.

The V gene is TRBV19, the J gene TRBJ1-6; tentatively, D is TRBD1 (5 bases). Germline V gene lookup returns CDR1 LNHDA and CDR2 SQIVND (reference sequence). V was shortened by 7 bases and J by 3 bases, with 13 bases between the two germline ends. CDR3 length: 15 residues. The CDR3 DNA follows: TGTGCCAGTACCACCCTGGGACTCTATAATTCACCCCTCCACTTT. This codes for CASTTLGLYNSPLHF.

The V and J genes are TRBV18 and TRBJ1-2; D unclear. Germline CDR1 and CDR2: KGHSH and LQKENI. CDR3 length: 12 amino acids. V lost 4 bases, J lost 3 bases, and 6 bases lay in between. The CDR3 region is CASSRGDYGYTF. The CDR3 nucleotides are TGTGCCAGCTCACGAGGCGACTATGGCTACACCTTC.

The J gene is TRBJ1-5, the V gene TRBV24-1; 7 bases align to TRBD1. V shed 6 bases and J 7 bases; nucleotides not matched to a gene: 5. This CDR3 spans 13 amino acids. Germline-derived CDR1 and CDR2 are KGHDR and SFDVKD. The CDR3 spells CATSRQGWQPQHF. In DNA, the CDR3 is TGTGCCACCAGTAGACAGGGCTGGCAGCCCCAGCATTTT.

This clone was counted a single time. The rearrangement joins TRBV6-6 to TRBJ1-2; 8 positions match TRBD1. Germline trimming cut 5 bases from V and 4 bases from J; bases unmatched to any gene: 3. The CDR3 extends over 13 amino acids. Per germline, CDR1 MNHNY and CDR2 SVGAGI (reference sequence). CDR3 nucleotides: TGTGCCAGCAGTCAAGGACAGGGCTATGGCTACACCTTC. This translates into CASSQGQGYGYTF.

This clone was detected once. The rearrangement links TRBV15 to TRBJ1-2; 7 nucleotides match TRBD1. Germline lookup yields CDR1 LNHNV and CDR2 YYDKDF (reference sequence). CDR3 size: 18 residues. The ends lost 5 bases at V and 4 bases at J; junction bases unmatched: 19. DNA for the CDR3: TGTGCCACCAGCCCTTGGGGCACAGGGGATCATCAGGGCTATGGCTACACCTTC. This translates into CATSPWGTGDHQGYGYTF.

This clone was observed a few times. The chain is built from TRBV2 and TRBJ2-7, with 9 bases matching TRBD1. The germline V gene has CDR1 SNHLY and CDR2 FYNNEI. Germline trimming cut 11 bases from V and 3 bases from J; bases unmatched to any gene: 11. The length of the CDR3 is 14 residues. The CDR3 is CALKPGTGIYEQYF. The CDR3 nucleotides read TGTGCCCTCAAACCGGGGACAGGGATCTACGAGCAGTACTTC.

This clone was counted only a few times. This chain uses TRBV5-1 with TRBJ2-1; D possibly corresponds to TRBD2 (6 bases). Trimming pared 4 bases from V and 15 bases from J, leaving 20 bases between. Germline lookup yields CDR1 SGHRS and CDR2 YFSETQ. This CDR3 spans 13 amino acids. CDR3 amino acids: CASSAGLNQRRFF. CDR3 coding DNA: TGCGCCAGCAGCGCGGGACTCAATCAAAGACGGTTCTTC.

The V and J genes are TRBV19 and TRBJ2-7, with a possible D match to TRBD2 (6 bases). Germline CDR1 and CDR2: LNHDA and SQIVND (reference sequence). This CDR3 region has 13 residues. Trimming removed 1 base at V and 6 bases at J, with 10 bases between. DNA of the CDR3: TGTGCCAGTAGTATAGGCTTCGGGGGCGAGCAGTACTTC. It is translated as CASSIGFGGEQYF.

J is TRBJ1-2 and V is TRBV27; maybe TRBD1 (6 bases). V gave up 6 bases and J gave up 4 bases, with 12 bases separating them. The CDR3 consists of 13 residues. Germline V gene sequence: CDR1 MNHEY, CDR2 SMNVEV (reference sequence). CDR3 nucleotide sequence: TGTGCCAGCAGCCGAACAGGGTTCTATGGCTACACCTTC. It specifies CASSRTGFYGYTF.

The J gene is TRBJ1-5, the V gene TRBV6-2 or TRBV6-3; possible D gene TRBD1, 5 bases. The germline V and J ends were trimmed by 5 bases and 4 bases, with 12 bases remaining between them. Looked up from germline, CDR1 is MNHEY and CDR2 is SVGEGT. The CDR3 covers 14 residues. As DNA, the CDR3 is TGTGCCAGCAGTGGAGGGACCCGTAATCAGCCCCAGCATTTT. It translates to CASSGGTRNQPQHF.

The chain combines TRBV28 with TRBJ2-5; 10 bases fit TRBD1. V shed 3 bases and J 4 bases; nucleotides not matched to a gene: 5. CDR1 is MDHEN and CDR2 is SYDVKM in the germline V gene. This CDR3 has 15 amino acids. The CDR3 region is CASSLGTGVGETQYF. The CDR3 nucleotides read TGTGCCAGCAGTTTGGGGACAGGGGTCGGAGAGACCCAGTACTTC.

The rearrangement links TRBV5-1 to TRBJ1-1; D gene unclear. Germline V gene sequence: CDR1 SGHRS, CDR2 YFSETQ. There are 14 residues in the CDR3. Trimming left V 2 bases short and J 1 base short, with 9 bases between. The CDR3 region has the DNA TGCGCCAGCAGCTTATCGACGGGGAACACTGAAGCTTTCTTT. Protein sequence: CASSLSTGNTEAFF.

The chain carries TRBV29-1 and TRBJ2-2; 8 nucleotides align to TRBD2. CDR1 is SQVTM, CDR2 ANQGSEA, per germline. The V and J ends lost 6 bases and 7 bases, in that order; junction bases with no gene match: 7. The CDR3 covers 13 residues. CDR3 sequence: CSVGRRGGGELFF. As DNA, the CDR3 is TGCAGCGTCGGGAGACGGGGGGGCGGGGAGCTGTTTTTT.